This TCR beta chain was found in a study of CD8 T cells in Susac syndrome. Study-level points and caveats: The study conceded that relatively few individuals underwent its TCR sequencing and HLA analysis.

This CDR3 is 14 amino acids long. Germline CDR1 DFQATT, CDR2 SNEGSKA (reference sequence). V trimming: 4 bases; J trimming: 7 bases; junction bases outside the gene matches: 4. Worth noting for this clonotype: Its antigen is still unknown.

TEMRA cells were FACS-enriched, and CD8+ and CD4+ T cells were isolated negatively. RNA was extracted with the RNeasy kit, and a quantity of about 0.45 to 1 ug was reverse transcribed using random hexamers. TCRdb recomputed calls from the immunoSEQ multiplex PCR reads with MiXCR, one row per CDR3 protein. Among some 120,000 distinct CDR3 sequences listed, roughly 94% were seen once. The specimen was CD4+ T cells from PBMCs. The receptor was isolated from a human donor with multiple sclerosis. The chain links TRBV20-1 to TRBJ2-5, with TRBD2 matching over 15 bases. The CDR3 nucleotides are TGCAGTGCTACCCCGGGACTAGCGGGAGGGACCCAGTACTTC. Amino acids: CSATPGLAGGTQYF.